This TCR beta chain was sequenced for a study of T cell responses to AZD1222 COVID-19 vaccine (TCRdb year 2021). Study-level background: TCR sequencing covered roughly 230 trial participants: around 210 given two doses of AZD1222 and approximately 26 given two doses of MenACWY control vaccine. Trial participants were enrolled into age subgroups of 18-55, 56-69 and 70-plus years, which contained approximately 150, 30 and 60 TCR-sequenced participants, respectively. Here is what the overall study found, with its caveats: Because no day 14 peak-response samples were available, repertoires were characterized only after the peak T cell response. Only 5 to 7 AZD1222 recipients were SARS-CoV-2 seropositive at baseline, limiting conclusions about previously exposed vaccinees. In the small 56-69-year group, the increase in depth fell short of significance, most likely because of low power. After two AZD1222 doses, both the breadth and the depth of spike-specific TCRs were significantly higher than at day 0 and than in MenACWY recipients. The vaccine-associated CD4 TCRs covered the entire spike protein, and the dominant responses fell in regions 160-218 and 743-854. Epitopes outside the regions mutated in the B.1.351 and B.1.1.7 variants were reportedly recognized by nearly half of the unique spike-specific TCRs. Participants were mostly white British and included more females than males, and it was suggested by the authors that clonal diversity may have been underestimated.

The CDR3 regions of human TCRbeta chains were subjected to immunosequencing. Per the authors' processing: TCRs in the repertoires were matched against a reference library of SARS-CoV-2-specific TCRs that had been generated with the MIRA antigen-specificity platform. Breadth was defined as the fraction of unique TCRs that were SARS-CoV-2-associated, and depth was defined as the fraction of total T cells that were SARS-CoV-2-associated. Using the MIRA data, each spike-specific TCR was mapped to the spike region that the TCR reacts to and placed in a CD4 or CD8 class. Log10-transformed breadth and depth values were compared by one-way ANOVA with Sidak's multiple comparisons tests. The immuneACCESS repertoire file appears here via TCRdb, limited to in-frame rearrangements. These files lack a portion of the clones; in checked studies, under half of the deficit traces to unresolved V genes, and the cause of the others is not known. From that table come the V and J calls and clone size; the DNA was used to work out D and trimming. For this sample the table gives about 180,000 clones, of which 85% to 95% were detected only once. Roughly 1.7% of the sample belongs to the ten largest clones.

This clone was counted only a few times. Its antigen is still unknown. There are no base qualities to consult, and no much larger clone falls within one base. The time point label, as the study defines it: about 28 days (+/-7) after the second vaccine dose. AZD1222 recipients whose second dose came at about 4 weeks and those whose second dose came at about 12 weeks were combined into one group, since spike-specific TCR depth and breadth did not differ between the two schedules. Samples from vaccinated people were obtained from the UK trials COV001 and COV002, which included a single-blind randomized controlled phase 2/3 trial of AZD1222 (ChAdOx1 nCoV-19) in healthy adults. For TCRbeta chain sequencing, PBMC samples from trial participants were taken at day 0 and at day 28 after the second dose. The receptor's source is an adult who received the AZD1222 COVID-19 vaccine. The starting material was peripheral blood, obtained 28 days after the second AZD1222 dose.

The CDR3 is CASSQDRGYEQYF. The sequence in DNA is TGCGCCAGCAGCCAAGATCGGGGCTACGAGCAGTACTTC. In this chain, TRBV4-3 is recombined with TRBJ2-7; the D gene is perhaps TRBD2, from 5 matching bases. V is reduced by 0 bases and J by 3 bases, leaving a spacing of 6 bases between them. CDR1 and CDR2 are read off the germline V gene as LGHNA and YSLEER. CDR3 length: 13 amino acids, cysteine to phenylalanine. Just CDR3 DNA is preserved here, 39 bases in frame from base 1.